These 12 T cell receptor beta chains came from one sample sequenced in a study of blood T cell repertoires in COVID-19. Method: immunoSEQ multiplex PCR; TCRdb's copy keeps in-frame clones and lacks some. The table lists 250,000 or so clones, approximately 84% of them singletons. The source material was peripheral blood. These receptors were collected from a man aged 50 to 59 with acute or convalescent COVID-19.

DNA for the CDR3: TGCGCCAGCAGCCAACTCTTTTCCGGAGGGCGGATCAATCAGCCCCAGCATTTT. Its protein is CASSQLFSGGRINQPQHF. The rearrangement uses TRBV4-1 and TRBJ1-5; D is uncertain. Trimming removed 2 bases from V and 3 bases from J, with 20 bases in between. This CDR3 is built from 18 residues. The germline V gene has CDR1 MGHRA and CDR2 YSYEKL.

V and J are TRBV2 and TRBJ1-3; D gene unclear. Germline V CDR1 and CDR2: SNHLY, FYNNEI. This CDR3 has 13 residues. V lost 3 bases to trimming and J lost 0 bases, with 3 bases between them. DNA for the CDR3: TGTGCCAGCAGTGACTACTCTGGAAACACCATATATTTT. Encoded protein: CASSDYSGNTIYF.

This sequence joins TRBV3-1 (or the pseudogene TRBV3-2) and TRBJ2-7, with TRBD2 matching over 9 bases. Trimming took 2 bases from V and 4 from J; bases not matched to a gene: 6. The CDR3 runs to 15 residues. Germline V gene sequence: CDR1 LGHDT, CDR2 YNNKEL (reference sequence). DNA of the CDR3: TGTGCCAGCAGCCAATCCAGCGGGGGGACATACGAGCAGTACTTC. It encodes CASSQSSGGTYEQYF.

The chain is built from TRBV5-1 and TRBJ2-3; D not resolved. The CDR3 covers 15 residues. V lost 0 bases and J 0 bases, leaving 8 bases between the germline ends. Germline values: CDR1 SGHRS, CDR2 YFSETQ. This chain's CDR3 is CASSLAGISTDTQYF. The CDR3 DNA is TGCGCCAGCAGCTTGGCCGGTATTAGCACAGATACGCAGTATTTT.

V usage is TRBV7-2 and J usage is TRBJ1-5; the match to TRBD1 covers 9 bases. Germline lookup yields CDR1 SGHTA and CDR2 FQGNSA. V shed 4 bases, J shed 9 bases, and the junction held 4 bases outside the gene matches. The CDR3 is 13 amino acids. The chain's CDR3 is CASSSGQGGPQHF. CDR3 sequence (DNA): TGTGCCAGCAGCTCGGGACAGGGAGGGCCCCAGCATTTT.

J is TRBJ2-7 and V is TRBV4-1; weak D call: TRBD2 (5 bases). The CDR3 extends over 15 amino acids. Germline-derived CDR1 and CDR2 are MGHRA and YSYEKL. V was cut by 0 bases and J by 0 bases, with 9 bases left in between. CDR3 sequence (DNA): TGCGCCAGCAGCCAAGAGGGGAGCCTCTCCTACGAGCAGTACTTC. Protein: CASSQEGSLSYEQYF.

The V gene is TRBV19, the J gene TRBJ1-3; a weak D match, TRBD1 (6 bases). CDR1 is LNHDA and CDR2 is SQIVND in the germline V gene (reference sequence). The length of the CDR3 is 15 residues. Trimming stripped 6 bases from V and 0 bases from J, with 12 bases between. The CDR3 reads CASRPDRLSGNTIYF. The DNA of the CDR3 is TGTGCCAGTAGACCGGACAGACTCTCTGGAAACACCATATATTTT.

The V and J genes are TRBV18 and TRBJ2-7, with 8 nucleotides matching TRBD1. CDR3 length equals 17 residues. J gave up 0 bases and V 3 bases, and 10 bases lay outside the gene matches. Germline V CDR1 and CDR2: KGHSH, LQKENI. The chain's CDR3 is CASSPGTGPQSSYEQYF. The CDR3 region has the DNA TGTGCCAGCTCACCCGGGACAGGCCCTCAAAGCTCCTACGAGCAGTACTTC.

The genes are TRBV27 and TRBJ2-3; 8 positions match TRBD1. V lost 6 bases, J lost 4 bases, and 6 bases stayed unmatched. Germline loops: CDR1 MNHEY, CDR2 SMNVEV (reference sequence). The CDR3 is 14 residues long. CDR3: CASSLRTGSDTQYF. The CDR3 DNA sequence: TGTGCCAGCAGCCTCAGGACAGGGTCAGATACGCAGTATTTT.

This sequence joins TRBV4-2 and TRBJ1-2; D may be TRBD1 (6 bases). CDR3 length: 12 amino acids. Deletions cut 4 bases from V and 7 bases from J, with 10 bases between. Germline CDR1 LGHNA, CDR2 YNFKEQ. Here the CDR3 reads CASSPGQFGYTF. The CDR3 nucleotides read TGTGCCAGCAGCCCCGGACAGTTTGGCTACACCTTC.

The chain uses TRBV2 and TRBJ1-1; weak D call: TRBD1 (6 bases). CDR1 is SNHLY, CDR2 FYNNEI, per germline. The length of the CDR3 is 13 residues. The ends were cut back, 5 bases at V and 6 bases at J, with 13 bases in the middle. The CDR3 is CASSLQGPPEAFF. The CDR3, as DNA: TGTGCCAGCAGTTTACAGGGTCCGCCTGAAGCTTTCTTT.

This sequence joins TRBV2 and TRBJ2-7; TRBD2 aligns across 7 bases. V dropped 8 bases and J dropped 0; count of bases not matched to a gene: 10. The CDR3 runs to 15 residues. CDR1 is SNHLY and CDR2 is FYNNEI in the germline V gene. The CDR3 sequence: CASPLAGDSSYEQYF. For the CDR3, the DNA is TGTGCCAGCCCTTTGGCGGGGGATTCCTCCTACGAGCAGTACTTC.